This T cell receptor beta chain stems from a study of T cells in Graves' hyperthyroidism and ophthalmopathy. CDR3 length: 15 residues. Germline V gene lookup returns CDR1 SEHNR and CDR2 FQNEAQ (reference sequence). Deletions cut 1 base from V and 1 base from J, with 5 bases between. Researchers took RNA transcripts and amplified the TCR beta CDR3 regions from them. The TCR CDR3 was amplified in a first-round RT-PCR using the HTBI primer set. TCRdb reprocessed the multiplex PCR reads with MiXCR, giving one entry per CDR3 protein. Here the sample spans around 350,000 distinct CDR3 sequences, about a fifth being singletons. This clonotype was seen many times.

This receptor was obtained from a woman between 18 and 29 years old with Graves' hyperthyroidism. The material sequenced was blood. The V call is TRBV7-9, the J call TRBJ2-6; unclear D gene. This chain's CDR3 is CASSLVESGANVLTF. The CDR3 bases are TGTGCCAGCAGCTTAGTGGAATCTGGGGCCAACGTCCTGACTTTC.